The 31 T cell receptor beta chains listed next were all sequenced from one sample in a study of T cells expressing NK-cell markers. TCRdb re-called the 5' RACE reads and shows each CDR3 protein once, DNA omitted. The table counts a few hundred thousand distinct CDR3 sequences; over 4% lies in the top ten. Sequencing was done on a sample of blood T cells: a sorted CD56 or NKG2C T cell subset, CD4+ or CD8+ T cells, or bulk PBMC T cells (not recorded which). The source of these receptors is a man aged 18-69 years in good health.

This sequence joins TRBV2 and TRBJ2-7. CDR3 length: 14 residues. Germline V lookup: CDR1 SNHLY, CDR2 FYNNEI. The CDR3 reads CASSVGQSSYEQYF.

This sequence joins TRBV28 and TRBJ1-4; TCRdb proposes TRBD1, but this gene call is untestable without DNA. The CDR3 extends over 14 amino acids. Germline CDR1 reads MDHEN; CDR2 reads SYDVKM. The CDR3 reads CASSLFRDGEKLFF.

The rearrangement uses TRBV19 and TRBJ2-5; TCRdb selects TRBD1, and the lack of DNA leaves this call unchecked. CDR3 size: 15 residues. The germline CDR1 and CDR2 sequences are LNHDA and SQIVND (reference sequence). The CDR3 loop is CASSMRQGRRETQYF.

CDR3 amino acids: CASSLGAGQETQYF. V gene TRBV5-6 combines with J gene TRBJ2-5; TCRdb proposes TRBD2, but this gene call is untestable without DNA. This CDR3 is 14 amino acids long. Germline assignment: CDR1 SGHDT and CDR2 YYEEEE. The full variable domain, with the rest looked up from reference TRBV5-6 and TRBJ2-5, is DAGVTQSPTHLIKTRGQQVTLRCSPKSGHDTVSWYQQALGQGPQFIFQYYEEEERQRGNFPDRFSGHQFPNYSSELNVNALLLGDSALYLCASSLGAGQETQYFGPGTRLLVL.

This chain joins TRBV12-3 or TRBV12-4 and TRBJ1-2; lacking DNA, the TRBD1 call made by TCRdb goes unchecked. The CDR3 runs 15 residues. The CDR3 protein is CASSPAGANNYGYTF.

The chain uses TRBV15 and TRBJ2-3. The CDR3 loop spans 16 amino acids. CDR1 and CDR2 from the germline V gene are LNHNV and YYDKDF (reference sequence). CDR3 protein: CATRARKGEGTDTQYF.

The chain recombines TRBV24-1 with TRBJ2-3; TCRdb lists TRBD1, though no DNA is available to test this call. Germline loops: CDR1 KGHDR, CDR2 SFDVKD. The CDR3 totals 15 residues. The CDR3 sequence: CATSGDSSSTDTQYF.

The J gene is TRBJ1-6, the V gene TRBV5-6; the TCRdb D gene call, TRBD1, has no DNA to confirm it. Germline assignment: CDR1 SGHDT and CDR2 YYEEEE. There are 16 residues in the CDR3. The CDR3: CASSFKGQGAVSPLHF. Using reference TRBV5-6 and TRBJ1-6 for the parts outside the CDR3, the full variable domain is DAGVTQSPTHLIKTRGQQVTLRCSPKSGHDTVSWYQQALGQGPQFIFQYYEEEERQRGNFPDRFSGHQFPNYSSELNVNALLLGDSALYLCASSFKGQGAVSPLHFGNGTRLTVT.

The chain employs TRBV6-2 or TRBV6-3 and TRBJ2-1. From germline, CDR1 is MNHEY and CDR2 SVGEGT. The CDR3 covers 12 residues. CDR3 sequence: CASSYFRWEQFF.

V is TRBV2 and J is TRBJ1-2. The CDR3 spans 14 residues. Germline lookup yields CDR1 SNHLY and CDR2 FYNNEI. The CDR3 spells CASSQLHLNYGYTF.

This chain links TRBV12-3 or TRBV12-4 with TRBJ1-5. The CDR3 covers 15 residues. CDR3 sequence reads: CASSLFSGEGQPQHF.

The chain carries TRBV20-1 and TRBJ2-1; the TCRdb call, TRBD2, lacks DNA for checking. The germline V gene encodes CDR1 DFQATT and CDR2 SNEGSKA (reference sequence). This CDR3 spans 15 amino acids. The CDR3 sequence: CSAPLFGEAPSEQFF.

The CDR3 is CASSGRPAEQYF. J is TRBJ2-7 and V is TRBV12-3 or TRBV12-4; absent DNA, TCRdb's TRBD1 call cannot be checked. The CDR3 length is 12 residues.

The gene calls are TRBV9 and TRBJ1-4; the D gene TCRdb calls, TRBD1, cannot be checked with no DNA. Germline V CDR1 and CDR2: SGDLS, YYNGEE. This CDR3 has 16 amino acids. The CDR3 sequence: CASSPRQGGTNEKLFF.

The chain is built from TRBV7-9 and TRBJ2-7; TCRdb proposes TRBD1, but this gene call is untestable without DNA. CDR1 and CDR2 from the germline V gene are SEHNR and FQNEAQ (reference sequence). The CDR3 spans 14 residues. CDR3 region: CASSMGQGASEQYF.

CDR3 in amino acids: CSARDVSLDRKLFF. The chain is built from TRBV20-1 and TRBJ1-4; the D call of TRBD1 rests on TCRdb alone, since no DNA is present to check it. Germline V gene data show CDR1 as DFQATT and CDR2 as SNEGSKA (reference sequence). The CDR3 extends over 14 amino acids.

The rearrangement uses TRBV4-2 and TRBJ2-1. The CDR3 has 14 amino acids. CDR1 is LGHNA, CDR2 YNFKEQ, per germline. The CDR3: CASSQDDNHNEQFF.

V is TRBV12-3 or TRBV12-4 and J is TRBJ1-1. The CDR3 extends over 14 amino acids. The CDR3 here is CASSPYWGNTEAFF.

V and J are TRBV30 and TRBJ2-2; TCRdb selects TRBD1, and the lack of DNA leaves this call unchecked. This CDR3 comprises 12 residues. Germline V gives CDR1 GTSNPN, CDR2 SVGIG (reference sequence). The chain's CDR3 is CAWWSGAGELFF.

The chain's CDR3 is CASTWAGRGTDTQYF. J is TRBJ2-3 and V is TRBV2; checking the TCRdb D call of TRBD1 is not possible without DNA. The CDR3 extends over 15 amino acids. CDR1 SNHLY and CDR2 FYNNEI come from the germline V gene.

The chain links TRBV12-3 or TRBV12-4 to TRBJ2-2; as DNA is missing, the TRBD2 call by TCRdb cannot be tested. This CDR3 has 14 residues. The CDR3 loop is CASSLELAAGELFF.

This chain uses TRBV27 with TRBJ1-5. This CDR3 has 16 amino acids. Germline loops: CDR1 MNHEY, CDR2 SMNVEV (reference sequence). CDR3 residues: CASSLSRNRFNQPQHF.

V and J are TRBV7-9 and TRBJ2-5. The CDR3 consists of 13 residues. Germline V gene sequence: CDR1 SEHNR, CDR2 FQNEAQ (reference sequence). The CDR3 region is CASSPHVGETQYF. Variable domain in full (rest from reference TRBV7-9 and TRBJ2-5): DTGVSQNPRHKITKRGQNVTFRCDPISEHNRLYWYRQTLGQGPEFLTYFQNEAQLEKSRLLSDRFSAERPKGSFSTLEIQRTEQGDSAMYLCASSPHVGETQYFGPGTRLLVL.

The V call is TRBV3-1, the J call TRBJ2-2; no DNA is available, so the TRBD2 call from TCRdb remains unchecked. The CDR3 is 15 residues long. Germline CDR1 LGHDT, CDR2 YNNKEL (reference sequence). The chain's CDR3 is CASSQAGFVSVQLFF.

The chain carries TRBV20-1 and TRBJ1-5; TCRdb's assignment of TRBD1 cannot be checked, as there is no DNA. The CDR3 contains 17 residues. Looked up from germline, CDR1 is DFQATT and CDR2 is SNEGSKA (reference sequence). The CDR3 sequence is CSASLPKTGGYNQPQHF.

This sequence joins TRBV18 and TRBJ1-1. This CDR3 has 14 amino acids. The germline V gene has CDR1 KGHSH and CDR2 LQKENI. The CDR3 is CASSTREQNTEAFF.

The V call is TRBV18, the J call TRBJ2-1; the D call of TRBD1 rests on TCRdb alone, since no DNA is present to check it. The length of the CDR3 is 16 residues. CDR1 is KGHSH and CDR2 is LQKENI in the germline V gene. The CDR3: CASSPFNGGTLSEQFF.

The rearrangement joins TRBV5-1 to TRBJ1-1. The CDR3 has 15 amino acids. Germline V gene lookup returns CDR1 SGHRS and CDR2 YFSETQ. CDR3: CASSLGVSGNTEAFF.

The CDR3: CASSYDRGQGETQYF. The V gene is TRBV6-5, the J gene TRBJ2-5; TCRdb calls TRBD1, which cannot be checked without DNA. The CDR3 runs to 15 residues. CDR1 MNHEY and CDR2 SVGAGI come from the germline V gene.

This chain joins TRBV28 and TRBJ1-1. Looked up from germline, CDR1 is MDHEN and CDR2 is SYDVKM. This CDR3 is built from 12 residues. The CDR3 loop is CASTVRGLEAFF.

V is TRBV9 and J is TRBJ2-1; TCRdb gives TRBD2 as the D gene, but with no DNA this cannot be confirmed. This CDR3 has 17 residues. CDR1 and CDR2 from the germline V gene are SGDLS and YYNGEE. This CDR3 is CASSEALGLAGGNEQFF. Combining the CDR3 with reference TRBV9 and TRBJ2-1 gives the whole variable domain DSGVTQTPKHLITATGQRVTLRCSPRSGDLSVYWYQQSLDQGLQFLIQYYNGEERAKGNILERFSAQQFPDLHSELNLSSLELGDSALYFCASSEALGLAGGNEQFFGPGTRLTVL.